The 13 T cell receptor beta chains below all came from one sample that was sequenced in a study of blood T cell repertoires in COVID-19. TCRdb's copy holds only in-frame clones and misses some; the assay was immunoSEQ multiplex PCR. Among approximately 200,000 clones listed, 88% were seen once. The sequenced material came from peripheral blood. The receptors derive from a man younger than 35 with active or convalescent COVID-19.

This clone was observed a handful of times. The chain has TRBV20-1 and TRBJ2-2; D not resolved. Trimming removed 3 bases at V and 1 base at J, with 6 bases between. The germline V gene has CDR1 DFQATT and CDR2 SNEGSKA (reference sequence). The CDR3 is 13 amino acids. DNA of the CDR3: TGCAGTGCTAGTTTTAGGAACACCGGGGAGCTGTTTTTT. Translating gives CSASFRNTGELFF.

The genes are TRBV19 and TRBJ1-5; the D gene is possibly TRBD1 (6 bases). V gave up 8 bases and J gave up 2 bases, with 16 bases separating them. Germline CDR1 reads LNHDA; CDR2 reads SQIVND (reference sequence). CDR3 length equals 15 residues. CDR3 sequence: CASARLQGGNQPQHF. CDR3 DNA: TGTGCCAGTGCCAGATTACAGGGAGGCAATCAGCCCCAGCATTTT. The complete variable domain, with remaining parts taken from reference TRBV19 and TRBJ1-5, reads DGGITQSPKYLFRKEGQNVTLSCEQNLNHDAMYWYRQDPGQGLRLIYYSQIVNDFQKGDIAEGYSVSREKKESFPLTVTSAQKNPTAFYLCASARLQGGNQPQHFGDGTRLSIL.

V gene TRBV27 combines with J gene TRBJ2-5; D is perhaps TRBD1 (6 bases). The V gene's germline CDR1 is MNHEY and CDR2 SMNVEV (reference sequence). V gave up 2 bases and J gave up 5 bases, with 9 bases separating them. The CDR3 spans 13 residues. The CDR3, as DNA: TGTGCCAGCAGTTTACTTACAGGGGAGACCCAGTACTTC. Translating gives CASSLLTGETQYF.

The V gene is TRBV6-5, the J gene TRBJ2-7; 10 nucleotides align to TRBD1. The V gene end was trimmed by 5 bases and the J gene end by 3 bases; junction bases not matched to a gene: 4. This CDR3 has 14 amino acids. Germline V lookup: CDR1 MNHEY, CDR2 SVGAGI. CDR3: CASSRGTGDYEQYF. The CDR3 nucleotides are TGTGCCAGCAGTCGAGGGACAGGGGACTACGAGCAGTACTTC.

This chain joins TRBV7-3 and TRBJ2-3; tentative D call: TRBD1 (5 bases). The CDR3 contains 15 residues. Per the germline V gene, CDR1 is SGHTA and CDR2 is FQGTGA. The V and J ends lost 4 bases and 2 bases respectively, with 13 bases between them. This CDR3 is CASSSLRGTTDTQYF. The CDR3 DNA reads TGTGCCAGCAGCTCCCTAAGGGGAACCACAGATACGCAGTATTTT.

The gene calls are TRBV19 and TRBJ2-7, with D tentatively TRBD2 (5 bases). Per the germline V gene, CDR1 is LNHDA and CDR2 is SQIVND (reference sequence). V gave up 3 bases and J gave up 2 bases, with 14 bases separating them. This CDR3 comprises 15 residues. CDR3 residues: CASSIAAGDAYEQYF. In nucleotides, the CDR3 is TGTGCCAGTAGTATCGCGGCCGGGGATGCCTACGAGCAGTACTTC.

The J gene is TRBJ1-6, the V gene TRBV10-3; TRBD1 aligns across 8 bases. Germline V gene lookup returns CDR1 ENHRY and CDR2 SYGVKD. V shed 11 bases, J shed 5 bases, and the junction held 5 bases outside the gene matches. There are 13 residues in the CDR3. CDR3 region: CASATGDNSPLHF. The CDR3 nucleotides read TGTGCCTCCGCGACAGGGGATAATTCACCCCTCCACTTT.

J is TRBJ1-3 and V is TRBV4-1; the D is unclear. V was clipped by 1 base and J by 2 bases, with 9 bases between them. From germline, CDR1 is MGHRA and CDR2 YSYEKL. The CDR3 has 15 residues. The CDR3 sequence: CASSQVGGTGNTIYF. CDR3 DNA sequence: TGCGCCAGCAGCCAAGTTGGAGGGACTGGAAACACCATATATTTT.

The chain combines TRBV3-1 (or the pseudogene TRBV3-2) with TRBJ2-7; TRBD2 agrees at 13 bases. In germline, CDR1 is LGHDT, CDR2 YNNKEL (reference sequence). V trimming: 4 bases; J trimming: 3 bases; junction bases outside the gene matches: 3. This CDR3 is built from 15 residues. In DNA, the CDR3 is TGTGCCAGCAGCCTGGGGACTAGCGGGAACTACGAGCAGTACTTC. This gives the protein CASSLGTSGNYEQYF.

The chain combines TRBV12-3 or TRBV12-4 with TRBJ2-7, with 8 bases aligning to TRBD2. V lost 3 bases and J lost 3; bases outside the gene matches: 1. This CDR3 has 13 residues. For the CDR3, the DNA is TGTGCCAGCAGTTTGCGGGAGGTCTACGAGCAGTACTTC. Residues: CASSLREVYEQYF.

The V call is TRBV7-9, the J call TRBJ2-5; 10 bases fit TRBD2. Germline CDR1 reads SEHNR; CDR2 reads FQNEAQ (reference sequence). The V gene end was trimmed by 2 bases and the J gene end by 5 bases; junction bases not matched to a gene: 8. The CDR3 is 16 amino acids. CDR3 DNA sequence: TGTGCCAGCAGCTTACTGCGACTAGCGGGTACGGAGACCCAGTACTTC. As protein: CASSLLRLAGTETQYF. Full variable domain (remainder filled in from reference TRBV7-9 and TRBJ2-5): DTGVSQNPRHKITKRGQNVTFRCDPISEHNRLYWYRQTLGQGPEFLTYFQNEAQLEKSRLLSDRFSAERPKGSFSTLEIQRTEQGDSAMYLCASSLLRLAGTETQYFGPGTRLLVL.

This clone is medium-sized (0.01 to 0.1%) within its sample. CDR3 bases: TGTGCCAGCTCACGTGCGGGAGGGCCCCACGAGCAGTACTTC. Translated: CASSRAGGPHEQYF. The V call is TRBV18, the J call TRBJ2-7; 9 bases align to TRBD2. In germline, CDR1 is KGHSH, CDR2 LQKENI. The J segment lost 5 bases and the V segment lost 4 bases, leaving 6 bases of the junction unmatched. The CDR3 is 14 residues long.

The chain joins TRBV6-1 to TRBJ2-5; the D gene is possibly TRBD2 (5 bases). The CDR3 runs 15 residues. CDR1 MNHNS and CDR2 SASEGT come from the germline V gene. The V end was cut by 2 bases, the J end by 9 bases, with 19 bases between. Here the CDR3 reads CASSESPAAGISQYF. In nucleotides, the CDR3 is TGTGCCAGCAGTGAATCACCGGCAGCCGGGATATCCCAGTACTTC.